This T cell receptor (beta chain) was retrieved from a study of T cell responses to AZD1222 COVID-19 vaccine. The table came from immunoSEQ multiplex PCR; TCRdb's copy has only in-frame clones and leaves some out. The data hold about 120,000 clones, with around 87% observed a single time. A remark on this clone: As yet, its antigen is unknown.

V gave up 7 bases and J gave up 5 bases; unmatched junction bases: 3. Per the germline V gene, CDR1 is SGDLS and CDR2 is YYNGEE. The CDR3 is made up of 13 amino acids. Overall study findings and caveats: Regions 160-218 and 743-854 dominated among vaccine-associated CD4 TCRs spanning spike. The breadth and depth of Spike-specific TCRs increased once two AZD1222 doses had been given. Repertoire collection took place solely once the T cell response had peaked. Donors in the cohort were predominantly white British and more often female, and clonal diversity was possibly underestimated.

The sequence was collected from an adult who received the AZD1222 COVID-19 vaccine. The V gene is TRBV9, the J gene TRBJ1-4; 9 nucleotides match TRBD1. The sample was peripheral blood, taken 28 days after the second AZD1222 dose. In nucleotides, the CDR3 is TGTGCCAGCCGCGGGACAGGGAATGAAAAACTGTTTTTT. Translation gives CASRGTGNEKLFF.